The 2 T cell receptor beta chains below come from one sample, sequenced in a study of blood T cell repertoires in COVID-19. TCRdb keeps only in-frame clones here, not all; method: immunoSEQ multiplex PCR. The sample includes hundreds of thousands of clones, approximately 87% seen only once; the top ten take 3% to 3.5%. Input material: PBMCs or T cells enriched from blood (not recorded which). These receptors were taken from a woman aged 45-65 years in a cohort exposed to, infected with or recovered from COVID-19 (not recorded which).

The chain links TRBV3-1 (or the pseudogene TRBV3-2) to TRBJ2-3; TRBD2 matches 11 bases. The CDR3 is made up of 16 amino acids. Germline V gene data show CDR1 as LGHDT and CDR2 as YNNKEL (reference sequence). Germline trimming cut 4 bases from V and 5 bases from J; bases unmatched to any gene: 8. CDR3 sequence: CASSRNSGGALDTQYF. The DNA of the CDR3 is TGTGCCAGCAGCCGAAATAGCGGGGGGGCCTTAGATACGCAGTATTTT.

In this sample, this clone turned up once. J is TRBJ1-3 and V is TRBV9; the match to TRBD1 covers 7 bases. V lost 3 bases to trimming and J lost 2 bases; unmatched junction nucleotides: 5. The CDR3 length is 15 residues. CDR1 and CDR2 from the germline V gene are SGDLS and YYNGEE. DNA for the CDR3: TGTGCCAGCAGCGGAATTGACAGGGCTGGAAACACCATATATTTT. It translates to CASSGIDRAGNTIYF.